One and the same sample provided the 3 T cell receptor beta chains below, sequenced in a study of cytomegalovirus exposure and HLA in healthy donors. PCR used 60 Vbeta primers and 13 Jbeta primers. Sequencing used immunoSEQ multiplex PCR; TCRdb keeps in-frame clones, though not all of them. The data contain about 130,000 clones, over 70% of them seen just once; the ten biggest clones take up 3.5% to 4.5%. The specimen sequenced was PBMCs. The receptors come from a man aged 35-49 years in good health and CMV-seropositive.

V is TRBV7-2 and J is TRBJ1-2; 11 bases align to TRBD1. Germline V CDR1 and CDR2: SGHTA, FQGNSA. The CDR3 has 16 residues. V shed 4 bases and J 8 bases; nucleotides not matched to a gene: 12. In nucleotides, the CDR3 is TGTGCCAGCAGCTCCACCCCACCGGGACAGGGGGAAGGCTACACCTTC. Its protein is CASSSTPPGQGEGYTF.

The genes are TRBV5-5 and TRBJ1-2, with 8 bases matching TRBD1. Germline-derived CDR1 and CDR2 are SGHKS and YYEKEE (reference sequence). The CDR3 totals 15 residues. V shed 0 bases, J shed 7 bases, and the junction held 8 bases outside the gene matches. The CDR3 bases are TGTGCCAGCAGCTTGGCCGCGGACAGGGTAGTTGGCTACACCTTC. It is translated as CASSLAADRVVGYTF.

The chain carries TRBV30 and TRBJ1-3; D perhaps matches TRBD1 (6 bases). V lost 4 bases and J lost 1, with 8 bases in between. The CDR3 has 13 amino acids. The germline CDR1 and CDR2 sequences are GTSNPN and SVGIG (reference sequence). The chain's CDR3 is CAWKQGSGNTIYF. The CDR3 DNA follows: TGTGCCTGGAAACAGGGATCTGGAAACACCATATATTTT. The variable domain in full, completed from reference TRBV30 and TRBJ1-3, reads SQTIHQWPATLVQPVGSPLSLECTVEGTSNPNLYWYRQAAGRGLQLLFYSVGIGQISSEVPQNLSASRPQDRQFILSSKKLLLSDSGFYLCAWKQGSGNTIYFGEGSWLTVV.